This T cell receptor (beta chain) originates from a study of early T cells in non-severe SARS-CoV-2 infection. Study in general: Sequencing targeted bulk RNA from unsorted whole blood, leaving chains unpaired.

Individual cDNA molecules were tagged with unique molecular identifiers. TCRdb used MiXCR to reprocess the 5' RACE reads, holding one entry per CDR3 protein. The sample shows tens of thousands of distinct CDR3 sequences, around 12% of them seen only once. The CDR3 totals 15 residues. The junction had 9 bases not matched to a gene; V was cut back by 3 bases and J by 5 bases. Germline V gene data show CDR1 as LNHDA and CDR2 as SQIVND (reference sequence). V gene TRBV19 combines with J gene TRBJ2-5, with TRBD2 matching 7 bases. What was sequenced was whole blood. The sequence was collected from an adult who was a healthcare worker with PCR-confirmed SARS-CoV-2 infection or an uninfected control (not recorded which). The CDR3: CASSIMGGMAETQYF. CDR3 bases: TGTGCCAGTAGTATTATGGGAGGGATGGCGGAGACCCAGTACTTC.